The 14 T cell receptor beta chains reported below all come from one sample, sequenced in a study of blood T cell repertoires in COVID-19. TCRdb keeps only in-frame clones here, not all; method: immunoSEQ multiplex PCR. The profile covers approximately 230,000 clones, with more than 75% appearing a single time and around 1.7% taken by the ten largest. The sequenced material came from PBMCs or T cells enriched from blood (not recorded which). The receptors originated from a man between 40 and 49 years old who had recovered from COVID-19.

This sequence joins TRBV14 and TRBJ1-2, with D uncertain. CDR1 and CDR2 (germline): SGHDN, FVKESK. Trimming removed 1 base from V and 7 bases from J, with 10 bases in between. This CDR3 has 13 residues. For the CDR3, the DNA is TGTGCCAGCAGCCAAGCTCTCTCTTTTGGCTACACCTTC. This sequence encodes CASSQALSFGYTF.

This clone came up a few times. The chain couples TRBV2 to TRBJ1-2, with 7 bases identical to TRBD1. V lost 2 bases and J lost 3; bases outside the gene matches: 3. This CDR3 has 14 residues. CDR1 is SNHLY, CDR2 FYNNEI, per germline. The chain's CDR3 is CASSEQGTDYGYTF. CDR3 bases: TGTGCCAGCAGTGAACAGGGGACAGACTATGGCTACACCTTC.

The rearrangement links TRBV14 to TRBJ2-7; unclear D gene. V lost 3 bases and J lost 5, with 5 bases in between. This CDR3 spans 11 amino acids. Germline V gene sequence: CDR1 SGHDN, CDR2 FVKESK. CDR3 loop: CASSHKNEQYF. As DNA, the CDR3 is TGTGCCAGCAGCCACAAAAACGAGCAGTACTTC.

This clone was observed a few times. V gene TRBV9 combines with J gene TRBJ2-3; D possibly corresponds to TRBD1 (5 bases). The CDR3 extends over 15 amino acids. Germline CDR1 SGDLS, CDR2 YYNGEE. The V end was cut by 3 bases, the J end by 0 bases, with 11 bases between. The CDR3 sequence: CASSEGYASTDTQYF. CDR3 nucleotides: TGTGCCAGCAGCGAGGGGTACGCTAGCACAGATACGCAGTATTTT.

The V call is TRBV18, the J call TRBJ2-3; TRBD2 might be the D (6 bases). V shed 3 bases and J shed 6 bases, with 13 bases lying between them. Germline V gene lookup returns CDR1 KGHSH and CDR2 LQKENI. The CDR3 totals 14 residues. CDR3 in DNA: TGTGCCAGCTCACCGGGTCGGGAGTGGGATACGCAGTATTTT. Translating it yields CASSPGREWDTQYF.

J is TRBJ2-1 and V is TRBV28; 11 bases are shared with TRBD2. The ends lost 1 base at V and 9 bases at J; junction bases unmatched: 5. This CDR3 has 15 residues. From germline, CDR1 is MDHEN and CDR2 SYDVKM. The CDR3 nucleotides read TGTGCCAGCAGTTTATCTAGCGGGAGGTATAGTGAGCAGTTCTTC. Amino acid sequence: CASSLSSGRYSEQFF. The whole variable domain, filled in from reference TRBV28 and TRBJ2-1, reads DVKVTQSSRYLVKRTGEKVFLECVQDMDHENMFWYRQDPGLGLRLIYFSYDVKMKEKGDIPEGYSVSREKKERFSLILESASTNQTSMYLCASSLSSGRYSEQFFGPGTRLTVL.

For the CDR3, the DNA is TGTGCCAGCAGTCCCCCGAAGGCGACAGGGAGCGAGCAGTACTTC. Residues: CASSPPKATGSEQYF. The chain couples TRBV6-5 to TRBJ2-7, with 7 bases aligning to TRBD1. Trimming cost V 5 bases and J 6 bases; bases outside gene matches: 13. The CDR3 extends over 15 amino acids. Germline assignment: CDR1 MNHEY and CDR2 SVGAGI.

The rearrangement links TRBV29-1 to TRBJ2-7, with 8 bases fitting TRBD1. V shed 7 bases, J shed 3 bases, and the junction held 8 bases outside the gene matches. CDR3 length equals 13 residues. Looked up from germline, CDR1 is SQVTM and CDR2 is ANQGSEA. CDR3 sequence reads: CSAESDRGYEQYF. CDR3 nucleotide sequence: TGCAGCGCAGAATCAGACAGGGGCTACGAGCAGTACTTC.

This rearrangement joins TRBV2 to TRBJ1-1; D is perhaps TRBD1 (6 bases). The CDR3 is 12 residues long. V lost 5 bases and J lost 3, with 7 bases in between. The germline V gene has CDR1 SNHLY and CDR2 FYNNEI. The CDR3 region is CASSTGYTEAFF. The CDR3, as DNA: TGTGCCAGCAGTACAGGGTACACTGAAGCTTTCTTT.

J is TRBJ1-3 and V is TRBV27; 8 positions agree with TRBD1. The CDR3 is 19 amino acids. V lost 5 bases, J lost 1 base, and 16 bases stayed unmatched. CDR1 is MNHEY, CDR2 SMNVEV, per germline (reference sequence). The CDR3, as DNA: TGTGCCAGCAGTCCCCGCGGACAGGGTCCCCCGAGGTCTGGAAACACCATATATTTT. Translated: CASSPRGQGPPRSGNTIYF.

This chain uses TRBV30 with TRBJ1-5, with TRBD1 matching over 9 bases. CDR1 is GTSNPN, CDR2 SVGIG, per germline (reference sequence). CDR3 length equals 13 residues. The V segment lost 2 bases and the J segment 7 bases; nucleotides outside the gene matches: 3. CDR3 region: CAWSPDRGQPQHF. The CDR3 region has the DNA TGTGCCTGGAGTCCGGACAGGGGACAGCCCCAGCATTTT.

The rearrangement joins TRBV19 to TRBJ2-4; D ambiguous. V lost 5 bases, J lost 0 bases, and 11 bases lay in between. The CDR3 covers 15 residues. Germline CDR1 is LNHDA and CDR2 is SQIVND (reference sequence). As DNA, the CDR3 is TGTGCCAGTAGTCCCCCCGGTGCAGCCAAAAACATTCAGTACTTC. Translating gives CASSPPGAAKNIQYF.

J is TRBJ1-5 and V is TRBV7-2; 7 bases fit TRBD1. CDR3 size: 15 residues. Germline-derived CDR1 and CDR2 are SGHTA and FQGNSA. V lost 0 bases and J lost 1; bases outside the gene matches: 0. For the CDR3, the DNA is TGTGCCAGCAGCTTAGCCAGGGGGAGCAATCAGCCCCAGCATTTT. Amino acids: CASSLARGSNQPQHF.

The chain carries TRBV7-6 and TRBJ2-7; 7 bases are a match to TRBD2. V gave up 4 bases and J gave up 3 bases; unmatched junction bases: 3. Germline V gives CDR1 SGHVS, CDR2 FNYEAQ. The CDR3 has 13 residues. The CDR3 coding sequence is TGTGCCAGCAGCTCTGGGACTATCTACGAGCAGTACTTC. Translating it yields CASSSGTIYEQYF.